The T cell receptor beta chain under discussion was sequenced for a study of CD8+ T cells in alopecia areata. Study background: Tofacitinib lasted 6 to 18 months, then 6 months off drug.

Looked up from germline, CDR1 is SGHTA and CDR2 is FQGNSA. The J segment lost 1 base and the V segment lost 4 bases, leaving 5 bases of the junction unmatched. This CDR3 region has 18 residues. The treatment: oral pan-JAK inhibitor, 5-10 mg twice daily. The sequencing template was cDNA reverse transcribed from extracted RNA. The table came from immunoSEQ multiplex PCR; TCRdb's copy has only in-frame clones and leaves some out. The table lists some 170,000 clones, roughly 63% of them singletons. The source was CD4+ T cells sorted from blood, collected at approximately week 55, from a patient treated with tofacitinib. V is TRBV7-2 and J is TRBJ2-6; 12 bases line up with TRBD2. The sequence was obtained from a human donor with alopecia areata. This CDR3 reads CASSSSGGARSGANVLTF. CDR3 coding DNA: TGTGCCAGCAGCTCTAGCGGGGGGGCCAGGTCTGGGGCCAACGTCCTGACTTTC.